Below, 15 T cell receptor beta chains from the same sample are listed, as sequenced in a study of cytomegalovirus exposure and HLA in healthy donors. Sequenced by immunoSEQ multiplex PCR; TCRdb stores in-frame clones only, minus some. Of more than 85,000 clones detected, roughly 94% appear once; the ten largest clones hold roughly 0.9%. Sequencing input: PBMCs. These receptors came from a woman between 18 and 29 years old in good health and CMV-seronegative.

The chain couples TRBV9 to TRBJ1-4; 7 bases map to TRBD1. The CDR3 is 14 amino acids. The ends lost 3 bases at V and 4 bases at J; junction bases unmatched: 3. Germline V gives CDR1 SGDLS, CDR2 YYNGEE. DNA of the CDR3: TGTGCCAGCAGCGGGGACAGCTTTAATGAAAAACTGTTTTTT. It yields the protein CASSGDSFNEKLFF.

CDR3 loop: CAWEDRTPPTQYF. The CDR3 nucleotides are TGTGCCTGGGAAGACAGGACGCCCCCGACCCAGTACTTC. The chain joins TRBV30 to TRBJ2-5; possibly TRBD1 for D (6 bases). The CDR3 spans 13 residues. Germline lookup yields CDR1 GTSNPN and CDR2 SVGIG (reference sequence). Trimming took 5 bases from V and 7 from J, leaving 17 bases between them.

The chain carries TRBV6-5 and TRBJ1-5, with 7 positions matching TRBD1. Germline V gene data show CDR1 as MNHEY and CDR2 as SVGAGI. V gave up 8 bases and J gave up 2 bases; unmatched junction bases: 3. This CDR3 contains 13 residues. DNA for the CDR3: TGTGCCAGCTCGACAGGGCGCAATCAGCCCCAGCATTTT. It specifies CASSTGRNQPQHF.

The chain couples TRBV13 to TRBJ1-1; a possible D gene is TRBD1 (5 bases). Trimming pared 7 bases from V and 6 bases from J, leaving 18 bases between. This CDR3 comprises 14 residues. Germline assignment: CDR1 PRHDT and CDR2 FYEKMQ (reference sequence). The DNA of the CDR3 is TGTGCCAGCACCCCGGGGGACCGCGCGGCTGAAGCTTTCTTT. This encodes CASTPGDRAAEAFF. The variable domain in full, completed from reference TRBV13 and TRBJ1-1, reads AAGVIQSPRHLIKEKRETATLKCYPIPRHDTVYWYQQGPGQDPQFLISFYEKMQSDKGSIPDRFSAQQFSDYHSELNMSSLELGDSALYFCASTPGDRAAEAFFGQGTRLTVV.

The chain carries TRBV5-6 and TRBJ1-4; D is unclear. There are 12 residues in the CDR3. Germline CDR1 and CDR2: SGHDT and YYEEEE. V lost 4 bases and J 7 bases, leaving 8 bases between the germline ends. For the CDR3, the DNA is TGTGCCAGCAGCAGACGGGGTGAAAAACTGTTTTTT. The encoded protein is CASSRRGEKLFF.

J is TRBJ2-7 and V is TRBV6-1, with D perhaps matching TRBD1 (5 bases). There are 16 residues in the CDR3. Germline loops: CDR1 MNHNS, CDR2 SASEGT. The V end lost 4 bases, the J end lost 3 bases, and 19 bases lay between the germline ends. The CDR3 bases are TGTGCCAGCAGTGGACCAGGGATAGGCGCGGTCTACGAGCAGTACTTC. This encodes CASSGPGIGAVYEQYF.

This chain joins TRBV5-1 and TRBJ1-1; 9 nucleotides agree with TRBD1. The V segment lost 1 base and the J segment 0 bases; nucleotides outside the gene matches: 1. This CDR3 has 15 residues. The germline CDR1 and CDR2 sequences are SGHRS and YFSETQ. The CDR3 coding sequence is TGCGCCAGCAGCTTGACAGGGGGCATGAACACTGAAGCTTTCTTT. Its protein is CASSLTGGMNTEAFF.

This chain's CDR3 is CASSLDRGISGNTIYF. CDR3 nucleotide sequence: TGTGCCAGCAGCTTGGACAGGGGGATCTCTGGAAACACCATATATTTT. The chain is built from TRBV5-4 and TRBJ1-3; the match to TRBD1 covers 8 bases. The V gene's germline CDR1 is SGHNT and CDR2 YYREEE (reference sequence). The CDR3 length is 16 residues. Trimming removed 0 bases from V and 0 bases from J; junction bases left unmatched: 2.

The rearrangement joins TRBV6-5 to TRBJ1-1; TRBD1 aligns across 11 bases. The CDR3 length is 15 residues. Germline lookup yields CDR1 MNHEY and CDR2 SVGAGI. J was trimmed by 1 base and V by 6 bases; bases with no gene match: 4. CDR3 bases: TGTGCCAGCAGGCCCGGACAGGGGGCGAACACTGAAGCTTTCTTT. This sequence encodes CASRPGQGANTEAFF.

The chain employs TRBV4-1 and TRBJ2-5, with D possibly being TRBD2 (6 bases). V was shortened by 1 base and J by 1 base, with 16 bases between the two germline ends. The germline V gene encodes CDR1 MGHRA and CDR2 YSYEKL. The CDR3 sequence is 17 residues long. The CDR3 loop is CASSQGDGTGGQETQYF. The DNA for the CDR3 is TGCGCCAGCAGCCAAGGGGACGGGACCGGGGGCCAAGAGACCCAGTACTTC.

The V call is TRBV5-1, the J call TRBJ2-5; 10 nucleotides match TRBD2. Germline V gene sequence: CDR1 SGHRS, CDR2 YFSETQ. V lost 1 base and J lost 5; bases outside the gene matches: 11. The length of the CDR3 is 17 residues. The CDR3 is CASSLNSGRGRGETQYF. The CDR3 DNA sequence: TGCGCCAGCAGCTTGAACAGCGGGAGGGGGAGGGGCGAGACCCAGTACTTC.

The chain has TRBV11-2 and TRBJ2-7; TRBD2 agrees at 8 bases. Trimming cost V 6 bases and J 3 bases; bases outside gene matches: 7. Germline V lookup: CDR1 SGHAT, CDR2 FQNNGV. This CDR3 is built from 14 residues. The CDR3 sequence is CASRPASGSYEQYF. The DNA of the CDR3 is TGTGCCAGCAGACCCGCAAGCGGGAGCTACGAGCAGTACTTC.

The chain has TRBV19 and TRBJ2-7, with 9 positions matching TRBD1. With V trimmed by 5 bases and J by 2 bases, 7 bases remained unmatched. The CDR3 covers 15 residues. CDR1 and CDR2 (germline): LNHDA, SQIVND (reference sequence). CDR3 region: CASSPRQGETYEQYF. CDR3 bases: TGTGCCAGTAGTCCGCGACAGGGGGAGACCTACGAGCAGTACTTC.

V and J are TRBV7-2 and TRBJ1-1; 9 nucleotides align to TRBD1. The V segment lost 6 bases and the J segment 1 base; nucleotides outside the gene matches: 6. From germline, CDR1 is SGHTA and CDR2 FQGNSA. The CDR3 covers 15 residues. Here the CDR3 DNA reads TGTGCCAGCAGTCGAATGACAGGGGGGAACACTGAAGCTTTCTTT. Translating gives CASSRMTGGNTEAFF.

The chain combines TRBV7-8 with TRBJ1-4, with a possible D match to TRBD1 (6 bases). Between the trimmed V and J ends, which lost 1 base and 0 bases, there was a span of 12 bases. Germline CDR1 and CDR2: SGHVS and FQNEAQ. This CDR3 is built from 17 residues. The CDR3 region has the DNA TGTGCCAGCAGCTTAGAGGGGGATTTTGCAACTAATGAAAAACTGTTTTTT. Translating it yields CASSLEGDFATNEKLFF. The whole variable domain, remainder taken from reference TRBV7-8 and TRBJ1-4, is GAGVSQSPRYKVAKRGQDVALRCDPISGHVSLFWYQQALGQGPEFLTYFQNEAQLDKSGLPSDRFFAERPEGSVSTLKIQRTQQEDSAVYLCASSLEGDFATNEKLFFGSGTQLSVL.